This note documents a single T cell receptor (beta chain) sequence. Germline CDR1 SGHNT, CDR2 YENEEA. The CDR3 is 12 residues long. This entry is derived from a study of T cells expressing NK-cell markers. With the 5' RACE reads reprocessed, TCRdb shows one record per CDR3 protein and no DNA. Recorded for this sample: about half a million distinct CDR3 sequences. The receptor was isolated from a woman aged 50 to 60 in good health. The sequencing sample was made of blood T cells: a sorted CD56 or NKG2C T cell subset, CD4+ or CD8+ T cells, or bulk PBMC T cells (not recorded which). The chain employs TRBV11-3 and TRBJ2-2. Here the CDR3 reads CASSPQMGELFF.